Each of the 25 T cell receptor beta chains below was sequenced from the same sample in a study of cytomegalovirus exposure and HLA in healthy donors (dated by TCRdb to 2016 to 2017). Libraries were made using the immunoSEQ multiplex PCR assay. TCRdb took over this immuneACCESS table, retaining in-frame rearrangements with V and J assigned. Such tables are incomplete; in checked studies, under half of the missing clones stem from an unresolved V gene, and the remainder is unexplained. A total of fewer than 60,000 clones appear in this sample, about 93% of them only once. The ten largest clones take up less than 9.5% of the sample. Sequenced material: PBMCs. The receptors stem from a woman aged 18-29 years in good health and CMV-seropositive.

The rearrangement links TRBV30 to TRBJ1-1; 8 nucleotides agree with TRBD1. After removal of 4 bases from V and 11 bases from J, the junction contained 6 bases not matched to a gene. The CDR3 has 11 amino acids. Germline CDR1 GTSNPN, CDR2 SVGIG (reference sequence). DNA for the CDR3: TGTGCCTGGACCCAGACAGGGGCCGCTTTCTTT. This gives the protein CAWTQTGAAFF.

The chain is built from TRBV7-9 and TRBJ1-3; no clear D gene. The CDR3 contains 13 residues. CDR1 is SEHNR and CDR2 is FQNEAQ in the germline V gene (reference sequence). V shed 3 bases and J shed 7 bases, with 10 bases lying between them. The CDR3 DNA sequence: TGTGCCAGCAGCTTGTCAGAGGAGAACACCATATATTTT. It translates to CASSLSEENTIYF.

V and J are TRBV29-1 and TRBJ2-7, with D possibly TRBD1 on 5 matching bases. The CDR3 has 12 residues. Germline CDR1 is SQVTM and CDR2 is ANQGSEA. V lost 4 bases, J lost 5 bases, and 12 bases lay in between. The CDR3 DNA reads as TGCAGCGTTGTGCATGGGGCCCACGAGCAGTACTTC. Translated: CSVVHGAHEQYF.

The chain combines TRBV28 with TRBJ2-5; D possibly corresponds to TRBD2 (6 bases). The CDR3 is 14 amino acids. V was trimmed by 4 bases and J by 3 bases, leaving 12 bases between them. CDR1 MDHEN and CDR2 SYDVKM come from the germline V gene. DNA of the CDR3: TGTGCCAGCAGTTCGAGGACGGGAGAAGAGACCCAGTACTTC. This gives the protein CASSSRTGEETQYF.

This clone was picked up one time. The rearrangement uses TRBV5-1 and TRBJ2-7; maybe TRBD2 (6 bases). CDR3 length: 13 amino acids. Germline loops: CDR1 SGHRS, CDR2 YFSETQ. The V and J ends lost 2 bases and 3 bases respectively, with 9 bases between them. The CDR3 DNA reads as TGCGCCAGCAGCTTCGGGAGCGGCTACGAGCAGTACTTC. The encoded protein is CASSFGSGYEQYF.

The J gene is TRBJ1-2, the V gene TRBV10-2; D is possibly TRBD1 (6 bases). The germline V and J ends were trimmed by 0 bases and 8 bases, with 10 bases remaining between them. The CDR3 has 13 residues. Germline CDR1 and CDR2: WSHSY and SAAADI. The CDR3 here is CASSESRGSGYTF. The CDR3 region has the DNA TGCGCCAGCAGTGAGTCGAGGGGGAGCGGCTACACCTTC.

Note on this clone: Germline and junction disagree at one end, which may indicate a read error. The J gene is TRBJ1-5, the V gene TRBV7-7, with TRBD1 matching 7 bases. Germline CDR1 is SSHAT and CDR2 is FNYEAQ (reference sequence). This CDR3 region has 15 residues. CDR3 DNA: TGTGCTAGCAGCTACCGAGGGACAGAGCATCAGCCCCAGCATTTT. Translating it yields CASSYRGTEHQPQHF.

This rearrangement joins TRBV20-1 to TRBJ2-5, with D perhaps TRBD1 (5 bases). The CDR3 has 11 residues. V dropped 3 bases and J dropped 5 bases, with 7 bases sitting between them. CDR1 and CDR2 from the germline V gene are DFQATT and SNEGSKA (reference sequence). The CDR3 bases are TGCAGTGCTAGGCCAGGGGAGACCCAGTACTTC. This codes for CSARPGETQYF.

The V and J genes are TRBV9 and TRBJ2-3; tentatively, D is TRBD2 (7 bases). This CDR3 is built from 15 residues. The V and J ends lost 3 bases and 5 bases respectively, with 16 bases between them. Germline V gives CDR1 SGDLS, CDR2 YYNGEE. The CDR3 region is CASSAGGQGGDTQYF. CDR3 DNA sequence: TGTGCCAGCAGCGCCGGGGGGCAGGGTGGAGATACGCAGTATTTT.

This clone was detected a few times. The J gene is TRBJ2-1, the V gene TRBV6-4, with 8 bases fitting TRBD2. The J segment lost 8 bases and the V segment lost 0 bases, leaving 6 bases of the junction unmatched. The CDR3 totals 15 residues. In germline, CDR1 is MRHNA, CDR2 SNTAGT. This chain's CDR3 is CASSDSASGSDEQFF. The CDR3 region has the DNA TGTGCCAGCAGTGACTCGGCTAGCGGGTCCGATGAGCAGTTCTTC.

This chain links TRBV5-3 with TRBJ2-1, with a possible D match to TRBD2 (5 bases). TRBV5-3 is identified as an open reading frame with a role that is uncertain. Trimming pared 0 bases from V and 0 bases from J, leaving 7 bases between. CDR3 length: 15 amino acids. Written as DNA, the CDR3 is TGTGCCAGAAGCTTGGGAACTAGCTCCTACAATGAGCAGTTCTTC. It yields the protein CARSLGTSSYNEQFF.

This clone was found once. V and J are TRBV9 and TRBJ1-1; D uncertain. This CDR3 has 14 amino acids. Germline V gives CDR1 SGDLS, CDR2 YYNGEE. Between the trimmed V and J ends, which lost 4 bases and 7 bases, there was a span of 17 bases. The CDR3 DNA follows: TGTGCCAGCAGCCCCCGGGGTTTCCTCAGTGAAGCTTTCTTT. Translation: CASSPRGFLSEAFF.

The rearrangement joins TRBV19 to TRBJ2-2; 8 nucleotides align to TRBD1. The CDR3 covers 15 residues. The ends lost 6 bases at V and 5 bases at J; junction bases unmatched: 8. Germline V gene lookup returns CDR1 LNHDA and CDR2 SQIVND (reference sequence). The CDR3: CASRNRQGYTGELFF. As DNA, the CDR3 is TGTGCCAGTAGGAATAGACAGGGGTATACCGGGGAGCTGTTTTTT.

CDR3 nucleotide sequence: TGTGCCAGCATGGAGTTAGCCAAAAACATTCAGTACTTC. This sequence encodes CASMELAKNIQYF. This chain links TRBV2 with TRBJ2-4; no clear D. CDR1 is SNHLY and CDR2 is FYNNEI in the germline V gene. The V and J ends lost 7 bases and 0 bases respectively, with 7 bases between them. The CDR3 has 13 amino acids.

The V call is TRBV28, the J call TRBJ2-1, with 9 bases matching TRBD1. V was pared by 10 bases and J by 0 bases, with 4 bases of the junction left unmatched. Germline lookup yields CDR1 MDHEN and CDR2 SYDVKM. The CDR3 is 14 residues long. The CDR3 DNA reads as TGTGCCATAACAGGGGGCGGCTCCTACAATGAGCAGTTCTTC. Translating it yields CAITGGGSYNEQFF.

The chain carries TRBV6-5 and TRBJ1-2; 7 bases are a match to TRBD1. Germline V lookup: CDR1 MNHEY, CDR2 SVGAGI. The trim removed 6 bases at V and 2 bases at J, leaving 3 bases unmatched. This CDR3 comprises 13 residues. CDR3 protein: CASRTGLNYGYTF. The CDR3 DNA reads TGTGCCAGCAGGACAGGGCTGAACTATGGCTACACCTTC.

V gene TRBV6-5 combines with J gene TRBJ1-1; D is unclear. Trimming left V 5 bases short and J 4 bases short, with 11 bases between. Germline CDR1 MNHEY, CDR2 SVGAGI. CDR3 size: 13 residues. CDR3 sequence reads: CASSNPLATEAFF. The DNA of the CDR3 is TGTGCCAGCAGTAACCCGCTGGCCACTGAAGCTTTCTTT.

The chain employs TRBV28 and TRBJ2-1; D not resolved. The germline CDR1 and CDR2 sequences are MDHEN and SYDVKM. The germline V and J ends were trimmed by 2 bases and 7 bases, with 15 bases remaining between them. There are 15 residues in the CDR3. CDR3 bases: TGTGCCAGCAGTTTAGATGTGGGCGCAAGGAATGAGCAGTTCTTC. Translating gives CASSLDVGARNEQFF. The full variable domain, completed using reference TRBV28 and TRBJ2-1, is DVKVTQSSRYLVKRTGEKVFLECVQDMDHENMFWYRQDPGLGLRLIYFSYDVKMKEKGDIPEGYSVSREKKERFSLILESASTNQTSMYLCASSLDVGARNEQFFGPGTRLTVL.

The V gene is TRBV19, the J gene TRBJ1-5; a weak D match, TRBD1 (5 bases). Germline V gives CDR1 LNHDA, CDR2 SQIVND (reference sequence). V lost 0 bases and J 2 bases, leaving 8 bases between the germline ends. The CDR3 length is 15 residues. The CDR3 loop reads CASSIDRVGNQPQHF. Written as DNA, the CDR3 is TGTGCCAGTAGTATAGACAGGGTGGGCAATCAGCCCCAGCATTTT.

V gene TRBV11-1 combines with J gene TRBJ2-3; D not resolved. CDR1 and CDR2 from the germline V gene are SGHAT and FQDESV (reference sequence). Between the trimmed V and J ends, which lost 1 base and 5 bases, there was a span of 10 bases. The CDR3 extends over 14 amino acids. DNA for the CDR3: TGTGCCAGCAGCTTAGTCTCGCCGGTAGATACGCAGTATTTT. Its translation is CASSLVSPVDTQYF.

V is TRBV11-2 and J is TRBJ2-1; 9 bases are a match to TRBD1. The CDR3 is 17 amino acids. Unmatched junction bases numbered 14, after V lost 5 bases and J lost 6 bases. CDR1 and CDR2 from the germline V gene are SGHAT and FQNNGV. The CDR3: CASSINLFGQGTNEQFF. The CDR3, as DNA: TGTGCCAGCAGCATCAATCTTTTCGGACAGGGGACCAATGAGCAGTTCTTC.

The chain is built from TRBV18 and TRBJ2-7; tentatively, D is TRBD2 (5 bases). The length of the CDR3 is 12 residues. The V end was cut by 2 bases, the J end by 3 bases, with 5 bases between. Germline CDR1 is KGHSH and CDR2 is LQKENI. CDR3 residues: CASSPGSYEQYF. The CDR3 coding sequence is TGTGCCAGCTCACCAGGGAGCTACGAGCAGTACTTC.

CDR3 nucleotides: TGTGCCAGCAGTTTATTAGCGGGCCTGTACGAGCAGTACTTC. It codes for CASSLLAGLYEQYF. The chain recombines TRBV6-6 with TRBJ2-7; TRBD2 matches at 7 bases. CDR3 size: 14 residues. The junction had 7 bases not matched to a gene; V was cut back by 4 bases and J by 4 bases. CDR1 and CDR2 from the germline V gene are MNHNY and SVGAGI (reference sequence).

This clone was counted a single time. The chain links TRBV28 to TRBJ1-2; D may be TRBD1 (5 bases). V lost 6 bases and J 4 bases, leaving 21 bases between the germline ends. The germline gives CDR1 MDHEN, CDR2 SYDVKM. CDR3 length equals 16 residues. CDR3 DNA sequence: TGTGCCAGCAGCCCCCCGGGGGAGGGAAGCGTCTATGGCTACACCTTC. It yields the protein CASSPPGEGSVYGYTF.

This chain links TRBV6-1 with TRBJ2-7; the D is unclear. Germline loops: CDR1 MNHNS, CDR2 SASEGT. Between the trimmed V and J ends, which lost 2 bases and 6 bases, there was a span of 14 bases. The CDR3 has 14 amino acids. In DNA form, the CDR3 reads TGTGCCAGCAGTGAATCCTATCGGGTCGGCGAGCAGTACTTC. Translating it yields CASSESYRVGEQYF.